One T cell receptor (beta chain) is described in this entry. Per the original methods: Using reference gene primer amplification, nucleated cell counts were estimated. Repertoires were generated with immunoSEQ multiplex PCR, while TCRdb's copy carries only in-frame clones and drops some. V and J calls and clone size are copied from that table; D and trimming were computed from the DNA. The sample includes around 100,000 clones, 80% to 95% of them seen just once. The V gene end was trimmed by 3 bases and the J gene end by 13 bases; junction bases not matched to a gene: 14. This CDR3 is 16 amino acids long. Per the germline V gene, CDR1 is MGHRA and CDR2 is YSYEKL. This sample is drawn from a study of blood T cell repertoires in COVID-19. Study-wide context: Specimens from acute and convalescent COVID-19 originated in the United States, Italy and Spain. Nucleic acid was either cDNA or gDNA, and it came from T cells, B-cell-depleted T cells, or PBMCs.

Material: peripheral blood. The sequence was obtained from a man in his fifties or sixties with active COVID-19. This chain connects TRBV4-1 to TRBJ2-1; 11 positions agree with TRBD2. CDR3 in amino acids: CASSHDPIAGGPVQFF. The CDR3 region has the DNA TGCGCCAGCAGCCATGACCCGATAGCGGGAGGGCCGGTACAGTTCTTC.